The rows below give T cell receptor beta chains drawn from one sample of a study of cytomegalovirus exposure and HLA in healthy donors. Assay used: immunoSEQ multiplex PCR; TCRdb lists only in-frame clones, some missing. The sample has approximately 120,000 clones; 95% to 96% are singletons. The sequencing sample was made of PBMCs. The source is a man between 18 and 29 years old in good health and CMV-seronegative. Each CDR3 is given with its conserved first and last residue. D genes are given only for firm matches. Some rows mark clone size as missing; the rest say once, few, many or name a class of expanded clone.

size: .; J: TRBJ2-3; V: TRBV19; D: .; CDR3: CASSNLRDTQYF; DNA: TGTGCCAGTAGTAATCTACGGGATACGCAGTATTTT
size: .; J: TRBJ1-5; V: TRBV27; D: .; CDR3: CASSLAPLNQPQHF; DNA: TGTGCCAGCAGTTTAGCGCCCCTTAATCAGCCCCAGCATTTT
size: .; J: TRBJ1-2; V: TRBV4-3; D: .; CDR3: CASSRGEGDYGYTF; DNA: TGCGCCAGCAGCCGGGGGGAGGGTGACTATGGCTACACCTTC
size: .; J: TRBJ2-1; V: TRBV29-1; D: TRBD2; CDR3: CSVGRLAGAEQFF; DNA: TGCAGCGTTGGTAGGCTAGCGGGAGCTGAGCAGTTCTTC
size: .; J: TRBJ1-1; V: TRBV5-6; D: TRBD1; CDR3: CASNRGYTEAFF; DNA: TGTGCCAGCAACAGGGGGTACACTGAAGCTTTCTTT
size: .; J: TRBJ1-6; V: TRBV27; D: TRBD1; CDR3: CASSPGTGGSPLHF; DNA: TGTGCCAGCAGTCCCGGGACAGGTGGCTCACCCCTCCACTTT
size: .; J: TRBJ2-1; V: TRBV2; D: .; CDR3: CASNELSGVSYNEQFF; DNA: TGTGCCAGCAACGAACTTAGCGGCGTCTCCTACAATGAGCAGTTCTTC
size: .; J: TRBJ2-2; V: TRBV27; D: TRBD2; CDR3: CASSLFGTSGSDTGELFF; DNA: TGTGCCAGCAGTTTATTCGGGACTAGCGGGAGTGACACCGGGGAGCTGTTTTTT
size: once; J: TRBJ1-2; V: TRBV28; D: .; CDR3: CASSLTGPGYGYTF; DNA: TGTGCCAGCAGCCTCACAGGGCCAGGCTATGGCTACACCTTC
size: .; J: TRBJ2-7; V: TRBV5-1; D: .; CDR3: CASSLGRVSYEQYF; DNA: TGCGCCAGCAGCTTGGGGCGGGTTTCCTACGAGCAGTACTTC
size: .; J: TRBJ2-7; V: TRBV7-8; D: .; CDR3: CASSLIAQQVSYEQYF; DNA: TGTGCCAGCAGCTTAATCGCGCAACAGGTCTCCTACGAGCAGTACTTC
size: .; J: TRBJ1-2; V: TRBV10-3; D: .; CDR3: CAITTTDHYGYTF; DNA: TGTGCCATCACCACCACAGACCACTATGGCTACACCTTC
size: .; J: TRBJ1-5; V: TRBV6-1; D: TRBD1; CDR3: CASRDRGATDQPQHF; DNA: TGTGCCAGCAGGGACAGGGGAGCAACCGATCAGCCCCAGCATTTT
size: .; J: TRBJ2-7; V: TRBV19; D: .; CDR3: CASSLNRDYEQYF; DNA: TGTGCCAGTAGTCTCAACCGGGACTACGAGCAGTACTTC
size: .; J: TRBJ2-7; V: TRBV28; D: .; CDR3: CASSQGTPYEQYF; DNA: TGTGCCAGCAGTCAAGGGACACCCTACGAGCAGTACTTC
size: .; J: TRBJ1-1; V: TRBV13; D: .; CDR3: CASSFRGVQTEAFF; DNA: TGTGCCAGCAGCTTCCGGGGGGTGCAAACTGAAGCTTTCTTT
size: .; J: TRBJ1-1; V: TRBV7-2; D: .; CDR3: CASSLQGGGEAFF; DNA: TGTGCCAGCAGCTTACAGGGTGGCGGTGAAGCTTTCTTT
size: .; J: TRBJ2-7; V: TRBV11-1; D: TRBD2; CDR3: CASSLPPGLARSYEQYF; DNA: TGTGCCAGCAGCTTACCCCCGGGACTAGCGAGAAGCTACGAGCAGTACTTC
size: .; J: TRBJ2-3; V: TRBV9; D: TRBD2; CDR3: CASSRAGGTDTQYF; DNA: TGTGCCAGCAGCCGAGCGGGAGGCACAGATACGCAGTATTTT
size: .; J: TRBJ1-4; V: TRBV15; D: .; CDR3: CATSRGAGSDNEKLFF; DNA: TGTGCCACCAGCAGAGGGGCAGGGTCCGATAATGAAAAACTGTTTTTT
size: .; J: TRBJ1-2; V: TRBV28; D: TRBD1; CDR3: CASSLSGRGRRSYGYTF; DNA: TGTGCCAGCAGTTTATCCGGCAGGGGGCGCCGGTCGTATGGCTACACCTTC
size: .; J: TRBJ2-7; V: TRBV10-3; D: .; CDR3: CAISTSSGWEAYEQYF; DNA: TGTGCCATCAGCACCTCATCAGGGTGGGAAGCCTACGAGCAGTACTTC
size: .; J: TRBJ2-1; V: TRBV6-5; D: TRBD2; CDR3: CASSYELAGDEQFF; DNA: TGTGCCAGCAGTTACGAGCTAGCGGGAGATGAGCAGTTCTTC
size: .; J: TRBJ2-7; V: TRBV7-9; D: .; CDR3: CASSGNSYEQYF; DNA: TGTGCCAGCAGCGGCAACAGTTACGAGCAGTACTTC
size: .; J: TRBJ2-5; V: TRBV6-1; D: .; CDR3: CASLREQGQTQYF; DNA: TGTGCCAGCCTCCGTGAACAGGGACAGACCCAGTACTTC
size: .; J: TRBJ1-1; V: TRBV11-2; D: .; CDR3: CASSFGPAEAFF; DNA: TGTGCCAGCAGCTTTGGGCCAGCTGAAGCTTTCTTT
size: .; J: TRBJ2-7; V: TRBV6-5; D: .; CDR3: CASREGALYEQYF; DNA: TGTGCCAGCAGGGAGGGGGCTTTGTACGAGCAGTACTTC
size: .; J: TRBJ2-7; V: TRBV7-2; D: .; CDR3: CASSLRFRAYEQYF; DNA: TGTGCCAGCAGCTTACGGTTTCGAGCCTACGAGCAGTACTTC
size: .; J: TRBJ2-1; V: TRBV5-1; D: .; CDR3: CASGTTASGNNEQFF; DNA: TGCGCCAGCGGCACAACAGCATCAGGGAACAATGAGCAGTTCTTC
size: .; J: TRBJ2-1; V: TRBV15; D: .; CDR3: CATRVSGTYNEQFF; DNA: TGTGCCACCAGGGTTAGCGGTACCTACAATGAGCAGTTCTTC
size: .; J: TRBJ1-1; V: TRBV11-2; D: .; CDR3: CASSLGWGLNTEAFF; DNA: TGTGCCAGCAGCTTAGGGTGGGGGCTGAACACTGAAGCTTTCTTT
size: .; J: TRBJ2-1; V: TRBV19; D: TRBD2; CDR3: CASSIPPQGLATFSYNEQFF; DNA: TGTGCCAGTAGTATCCCTCCACAGGGACTAGCGACCTTCTCCTACAATGAGCAGTTCTTC
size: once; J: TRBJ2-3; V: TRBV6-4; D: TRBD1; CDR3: CASSDSGTGADTQYF; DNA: TGTGCCAGCAGTGACTCCGGGACAGGGGCAGATACGCAGTATTTT
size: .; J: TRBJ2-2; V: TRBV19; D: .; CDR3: CASSPASPGGELFF; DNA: TGTGCCAGTAGCCCAGCATCCCCCGGGGGGGAGCTGTTTTTT
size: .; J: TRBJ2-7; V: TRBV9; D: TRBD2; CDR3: CASSPDGGTIYEQYF; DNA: TGTGCCAGCAGCCCAGACGGGGGGACCATCTACGAGCAGTACTTC
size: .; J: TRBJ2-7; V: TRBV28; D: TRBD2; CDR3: CASSLLAGHPSYEQYF; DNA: TGTGCCAGCAGTTTACTAGCGGGCCACCCATCCTACGAGCAGTACTTC
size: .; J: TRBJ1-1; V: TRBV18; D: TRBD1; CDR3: CASSPRDSLNTEAFF; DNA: TGTGCCAGCTCTCCCCGGGACAGCTTGAACACTGAAGCTTTCTTT
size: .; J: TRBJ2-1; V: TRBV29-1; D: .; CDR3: CSVEGNEQFF; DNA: TGCAGCGTGGAGGGGAATGAGCAGTTCTTC
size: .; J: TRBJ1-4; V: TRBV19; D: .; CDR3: CASSIQGLTNEKLFF; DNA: TGTGCCAGTAGTATACAGGGATTGACTAATGAAAAACTGTTTTTT
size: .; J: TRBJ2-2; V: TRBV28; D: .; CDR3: CASRDIEPNTGELFF; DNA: TGTGCCAGCAGGGACATAGAACCGAACACCGGGGAGCTGTTTTTT
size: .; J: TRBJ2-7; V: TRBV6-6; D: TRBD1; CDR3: CASRPDRDAYEQYF; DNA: TGTGCCAGCAGACCGGACAGGGACGCCTACGAGCAGTACTTC
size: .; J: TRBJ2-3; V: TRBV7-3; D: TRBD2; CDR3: CASSEGASGDTQYF; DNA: TGTGCCAGCAGCGAGGGAGCTAGCGGAGATACGCAGTATTTT
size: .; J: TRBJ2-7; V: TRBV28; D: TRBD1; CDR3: CASSPPTGAPTYEQYF; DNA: TGTGCCAGCAGTCCGCCTACAGGGGCTCCAACCTACGAGCAGTACTTC
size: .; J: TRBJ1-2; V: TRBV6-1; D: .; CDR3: CASTQLLRDGYTF; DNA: TGTGCCAGCACCCAACTTCTCAGGGATGGCTACACCTTC
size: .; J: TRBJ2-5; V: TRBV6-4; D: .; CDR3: CASSARGGQETQYF; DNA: TGTGCCAGCAGTGCCCGGGGTGGGCAAGAGACCCAGTACTTC
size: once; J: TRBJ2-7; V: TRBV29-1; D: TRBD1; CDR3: CSVGGTGKRVYEQYF; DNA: TGCAGCGTTGGAGGGACAGGCAAGAGAGTTTACGAGCAGTACTTC
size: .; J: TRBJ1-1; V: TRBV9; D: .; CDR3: CASSVRGGEAFF; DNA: TGTGCCAGCAGCGTGCGAGGGGGTGAAGCTTTCTTT
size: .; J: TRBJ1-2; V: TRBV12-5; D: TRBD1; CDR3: CASGLPRQGADGYTF; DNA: TGTGCTAGTGGTTTGCCCCGACAGGGGGCGGATGGCTACACCTTC
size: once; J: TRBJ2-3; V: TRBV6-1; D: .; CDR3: CASSEGRADTDTQYF; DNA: TGTGCCAGCAGTGAAGGGCGGGCTGACACAGATACGCAGTATTTT
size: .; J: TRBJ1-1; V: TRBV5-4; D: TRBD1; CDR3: CASSLATGVDEAFF; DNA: TGTGCCAGCAGCTTGGCCACAGGGGTTGATGAAGCTTTCTTT
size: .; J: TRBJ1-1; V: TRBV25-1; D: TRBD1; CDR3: CASERQGVNTEAFF; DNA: TGTGCCAGCGAACGACAGGGGGTTAACACTGAAGCTTTCTTT
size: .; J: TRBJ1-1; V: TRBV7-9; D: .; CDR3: CASSLSGSEAFF; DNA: TGTGCCAGCAGCCTATCAGGATCTGAAGCTTTCTTT
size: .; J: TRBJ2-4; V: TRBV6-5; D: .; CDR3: CASSSPGGAKNIQYF; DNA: TGTGCCAGCAGCTCTCCCGGGGGAGCCAAAAACATTCAGTACTTC
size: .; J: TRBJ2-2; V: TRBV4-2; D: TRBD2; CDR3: CASSQDPLAGGAGELFF; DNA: TGTGCCAGCAGCCAAGACCCCCTAGCGGGAGGTGCGGGGGAGCTGTTTTTT
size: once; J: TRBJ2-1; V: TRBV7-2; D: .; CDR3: CASSLALSYNEQFF; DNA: TGTGCCAGCAGCTTAGCCCTCTCCTACAATGAGCAGTTCTTC
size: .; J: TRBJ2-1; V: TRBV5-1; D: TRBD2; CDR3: CASSPGLAAYNEQFF; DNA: TGCGCCAGCAGCCCGGGACTAGCAGCTTACAATGAGCAGTTCTTC
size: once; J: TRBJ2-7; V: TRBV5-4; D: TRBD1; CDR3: CASSQGSRGQEEQYF; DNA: TGTGCCAGCAGCCAGGGGTCCAGGGGGCAGGAAGAGCAGTACTTC
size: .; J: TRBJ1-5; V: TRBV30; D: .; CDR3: CAWSVSGSWPQHF; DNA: TGTGCCTGGAGTGTATCGGGTAGTTGGCCCCAGCATTTT
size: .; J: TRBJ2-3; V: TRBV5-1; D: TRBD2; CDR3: CASKSGVRTDTQYF; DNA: TGCGCCAGCAAGAGCGGGGTAAGGACAGATACGCAGTATTTT